Included here is one T cell receptor beta chain sequence, with context. What it binds is not known. Here immunoSEQ multiplex PCR was the method, and the copy in TCRdb shows in-frame clones only, minus some. Of over 130,000 clones listed, about nine tenths are singletons. This sample is drawn from a study of T cell responses to AZD1222 COVID-19 vaccine. Trimming removed 5 bases at V and 8 bases at J, with 17 bases between. The CDR3 consists of 15 residues. The germline gives CDR1 SGDLS, CDR2 YYNGEE. Study-wide points: The repertoires were collected only after the peak T cell response. Regions 160-218 and 743-854 held dominance among vaccine-associated CD4 TCRs, which spanned spike.

This sequence joins TRBV9 and TRBJ1-6; D is ambiguous. The TCR originated in an adult who received the AZD1222 COVID-19 vaccine. The specimen comprised peripheral blood, sampled 28 days after the second AZD1222 dose. The CDR3 bases are TGTGCCAGCAGAGAGAACTTAGGGTTAGATTCACCCCTCCACTTT. It yields the protein CASRENLGLDSPLHF.